This TCR beta chain was identified during a study of OX40 agonist ivuxolimab in advanced cancers. The wider study: Each dose-escalation patient presented with hepatocellular carcinoma, melanoma, renal cell or head and neck cancer. Study outcomes and limitations: The CD4+ and CD8+ T cells in the blood had expanded clonally by week 6 at 0.1 to 3.0 mg/kg.

To note about this clone: The antigen is not known.

Clones were sequenced by immunoSEQ multiplex PCR, and TCRdb holds only the in-frame ones, with some missing. The sample includes tens of thousands of clones, about 82% of them seen just once. The CDR3 is made up of 16 amino acids. Germline values: CDR1 SGDLS, CDR2 YYNGEE. V was pared by 5 bases and J by 7 bases, with 25 bases between. V usage is TRBV9 and J usage is TRBJ2-7, with a possible D match to TRBD2 (6 bases). This clonotype was obtained from an adult with an advanced solid tumor such as melanoma, head and neck, liver or kidney cancer. The material was CD4+ or CD8+ T cells sorted from blood, obtained in a trial of the OX40 agonist ivuxolimab. DNA of the CDR3: TGTGCCAGCAGGGCCACTTCCGACGGGAGTGCTAGTGAGCAGTACTTC. The encoded protein is CASRATSDGSASEQYF. Based on the CDR3 plus reference TRBV9 and TRBJ2-7, the full variable domain is DSGVTQTPKHLITATGQRVTLRCSPRSGDLSVYWYQQSLDQGLQFLIQYYNGEERAKGNILERFSAQQFPDLHSELNLSSLELGDSALYFCASRATSDGSASEQYFGPGTRLTVT.